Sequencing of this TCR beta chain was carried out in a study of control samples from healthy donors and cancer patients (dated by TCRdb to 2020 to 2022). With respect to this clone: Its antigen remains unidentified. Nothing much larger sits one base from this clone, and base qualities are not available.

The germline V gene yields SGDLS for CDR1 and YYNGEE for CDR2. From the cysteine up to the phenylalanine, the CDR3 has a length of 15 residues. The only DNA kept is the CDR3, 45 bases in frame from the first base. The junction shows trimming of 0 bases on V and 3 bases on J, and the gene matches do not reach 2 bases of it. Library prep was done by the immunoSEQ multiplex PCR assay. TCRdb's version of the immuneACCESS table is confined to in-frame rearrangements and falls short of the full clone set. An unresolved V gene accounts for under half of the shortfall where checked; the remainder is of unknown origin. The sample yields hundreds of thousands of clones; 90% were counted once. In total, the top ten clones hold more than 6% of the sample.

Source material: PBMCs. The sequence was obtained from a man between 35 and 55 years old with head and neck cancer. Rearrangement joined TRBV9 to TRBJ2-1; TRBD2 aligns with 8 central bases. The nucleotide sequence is TGTGCCAGCAGCGTAGACGGGGGGGACTACAATGAGCAGTTCTTC. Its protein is CASSVDGGDYNEQFF.